These T cell receptor beta chains were read from a single sample in a study of blood T cell repertoires in COVID-19. The protocol was immunoSEQ multiplex PCR, while the TCRdb copy is restricted to in-frame clones and leaves out a portion. The sample has 300,000 to 350,000 clones; roughly 90% are singletons. The sequenced sample consisted of peripheral blood. These receptors came from a woman younger than 45 with COVID-19, enrolled during active disease. Each CDR3 is given with its conserved first and last residue. D genes are given only for firm matches. Only some rows state a clone size, as once, few, many or a class for expanded clones.

TRBJ2-3 | TRBD2 | TRBV24-1 | 14 | NA | TGTGCCACCGGGAGCGGGACCTATCTGGATACGCAGTATTTT | CATGSGTYLDTQYF
TRBJ1-1 | TRBD1 | TRBV5-4 | 16 | NA | TGTGCCAGCAGCCGACAGGGTCGGGTAATGAACACTGAAGCTTTCTTT | CASSRQGRVMNTEAFF
TRBJ2-2 | NA | TRBV28 | 16 | NA | TGTGCCAGCAGTTTATCTTTCGGGAGTGACACCGGGGAGCTGTTTTTT | CASSLSFGSDTGELFF
TRBJ2-7 | NA | TRBV5-4 | 16 | NA | TGTGCCAGCAGCTTGGTGCCAGCGGAAGAACCCTACGAGCAGTACTTC | CASSLVPAEEPYEQYF
TRBJ2-3 | TRBD1 | TRBV19 | 14 | NA | TGTGCCAGTACCACGACAGGGGGCACAGATACGCAGTATTTT | CASTTTGGTDTQYF
TRBJ2-7 | TRBD2 | TRBV7-2 | 14 | NA | TGTGCCAGCAGCTTAGTAGCGGGAGTTAGCGAGCAGTACTTC | CASSLVAGVSEQYF
TRBJ1-1 | NA | TRBV30 | 13 | few | TGTGCCTGGAGTAACATACGGAACACTGAAGCTTTCTTT | CAWSNIRNTEAFF
TRBJ2-5 | TRBD2 | TRBV6-5 | 15 | NA | TGTGCCAGCAGTAACCACCTAGCGGGAGCAGAGACCCAGTACTTC | CASSNHLAGAETQYF
TRBJ1-1 | NA | TRBV4-1 | 16 | once | TGCGCCAGCCAACCCGGTTTGGGAGGGACGGGGACTGAAGCTTTCTTT | CASQPGLGGTGTEAFF
TRBJ2-1 | NA | TRBV30 | 12 | NA | TGTGCCTGGAGTTGGGCAAGCAATGAGCAGTTCTTC | CAWSWASNEQFF
TRBJ2-7 | NA | TRBV27 | 14 | NA | TGTGCCAGCAGACCCTTGGGGGCTGTCTACGAGCAGTACTTC | CASRPLGAVYEQYF
TRBJ2-1 | NA | TRBV29-1 | 12 | NA | TGCAGCGTTGAGGGGAGATACAATGAGCAGTTCTTC | CSVEGRYNEQFF
TRBJ1-2 | NA | TRBV11-2 | 13 | NA | TGTGCCAGCAGCTTAGTGGACAGATATGGCTACACCTTC | CASSLVDRYGYTF
TRBJ2-4 | NA | TRBV19 | 15 | NA | TGTGCCAGTAGTATAGGGGAGGTTACCAAAAACATTCAGTACTTC | CASSIGEVTKNIQYF